The 4 T cell receptor beta chains reported below all come from one sample, sequenced in a study of T-cell reconstitution after alpha-beta-depleted transplantation in children. Preparing the TCRbeta library involved the use of unique molecular identifiers. TCRdb re-derived calls from the PCR reads in MiXCR, one entry per CDR3 protein. The sample consists of 200,000 to 300,000 distinct CDR3 sequences, 6.5% to 9% of them appearing once. The material was PBMCs, mostly from graft donor cells, obtained 180 days after TCRalphabeta/CD19-depleted stem cell transplant. Receptor source: a male patient between 10 and 17 years old who had a stem cell transplant for acute lymphoblastic leukemia, so the T cells may come from the graft donor.

This clonotype was observed at least ten times. V gene TRBV7-6 combines with J gene TRBJ2-1; the match to TRBD2 covers 10 bases. Germline V gene data show CDR1 as SGHVS and CDR2 as FNYEAQ. CDR3 length equals 16 residues. The ends lost 1 base at V and 2 bases at J; junction bases unmatched: 2. The CDR3 sequence is CASSLEREGPYNEQFF. The CDR3 nucleotides read TGTGCCAGCAGCTTAGAGCGGGAGGGCCCCTACAATGAGCAGTTCTTC.

Concerning this clonotype: A much larger clone differs from this one at a single base, so this may be a read error. The J gene is TRBJ2-7, the V gene TRBV4-2; TRBD2 aligns across 10 bases. CDR3 length: 17 residues. Germline loops: CDR1 LGHNA, CDR2 YNFKEQ. The V gene end was trimmed by 0 bases and the J gene end by 7 bases; junction bases not matched to a gene: 12. This CDR3 reads CASSQDRLAGPVGEQYF. The DNA of the CDR3 is TGTGCCAGCAGCCAAGATCGACTAGCGGGTCCCGTCGGGGAGCAGTACTTC.

This clonotype was recorded many times. The chain links TRBV20-1 to TRBJ1-2; no definite D call. Trimming cost V 2 bases and J 3 bases, with 13 bases left between them. CDR1 and CDR2 (germline): DFQATT, SNEGSKA (reference sequence). The CDR3 has 14 residues. The CDR3 reads CSARPQTLHYGYTF. CDR3 in DNA: TGCAGTGCTAGACCTCAGACCCTCCACTATGGCTACACCTTC.

This clonotype was recorded a few times. The chain uses TRBV7-2 and TRBJ2-6, with 8 bases that match TRBD1. Trimming took 5 bases from V and 2 from J; bases not matched to a gene: 5. The CDR3 runs to 16 residues. Germline CDR1 reads SGHTA; CDR2 reads FQGNSA. CDR3 in amino acids: CASSRQQGAGANVLTF. The CDR3 DNA reads as TGTGCCAGCAGCCGCCAACAGGGGGCTGGGGCCAACGTCCTGACTTTC.